This TCR beta chain was retrieved from a study of T cell responses to AZD1222 COVID-19 vaccine. Study context: The study pooled second doses at about 4 or about 12 weeks.

The CDR3 sequence is 16 residues long. Germline V lookup: CDR1 KGHDR, CDR2 SFDVKD. V shed 10 bases and J 5 bases; nucleotides not matched to a gene: 16. Findings and caveats of the study: Baseline testing showed seropositivity in only a handful of AZD1222 recipients. Spike regions recognized by vaccine-associated CD4 TCRs spanned the protein, led by 160-218 and 743-854. There were mostly white British donors and more females than males, and clonal diversity was possibly underestimated.

The assay was immunoSEQ multiplex PCR, and TCRdb's table has in-frame clones only and misses some. The data contain 110,000 to 150,000 clones, 85% to 95% of them singletons. The count of this clone is one. Antigen unknown. The gene calls are TRBV24-1 and TRBJ2-3; 8 positions match TRBD1. The starting material was peripheral blood, obtained on day 0 of AZD1222 vaccination. The clonotype originates from an adult in good health. The CDR3 loop is CATRIPGQAPRDTQYF. CDR3 nucleotide sequence: TGTGCCACTAGGATTCCGGGACAGGCTCCTCGAGATACGCAGTATTTT.